This TCR beta chain is from a study of blood T cell repertoires in COVID-19. Per the germline V gene, CDR1 is SGHAT and CDR2 is FQNNGV. Trimming removed 1 base at V and 3 bases at J, with 16 bases between. This CDR3 has 17 residues. TCRdb keeps only in-frame clones here, not all; method: immunoSEQ multiplex PCR. The table has a few hundred thousand clones, 88% seen once; the top ten hold more than 0.95%. This chain links TRBV11-2 with TRBJ2-4, with a tentative D call TRBD1 (6 bases). Sequenced sample: PBMCs or T cells enriched from blood (not recorded which). The sequence derives from a middle-aged woman with acute COVID-19. The DNA of the CDR3 is TGTGCCAGCAGCTTAGGTGGTCTGTCAGGGGTCAAAAACATTCAGTACTTC. It codes for CASSLGGLSGVKNIQYF.